This TCR beta chain derives from a study of regulatory T cells in long-lasting Graves disease (dated by TCRdb to the early 2020s). As for the study more broadly: In the newly diagnosed Graves' disease group, patients had been taking antithyroid drugs for less than 3 months. Persistent Graves' disease patients were compared with newly diagnosed Graves' disease patients by peripheral blood TCR sequencing and RNA sequencing. The study was conducted in China and was registered as a clinical trial. A total of 33 samples were covered by TCR sequencing, comprising approximately 13 persistent and about 20 newly diagnosed Graves' disease patients. What the work shows at the level of the full study, not this receptor alone: TRBV28, TRBJ1-2 and TRBJ2-5 were preferentially used in persistent disease, while TRBV20-1 and TRBJ2-1 were favored in newly diagnosed disease. Peripheral blood alone was examined, since thyroid tissue, which constituted the primary lesion, could not be accessed. Compared with newly diagnosed patients, patients with persistent Graves' disease had lower TCR Shannon entropy and fewer highly expanded clones, which suggests clonal expansion. Sequencing and analysis were restricted to the TCR beta chain. Patients with persistent disease shared more public clonotypes (under 3,000) than newly diagnosed patients did (roughly 970). The authors noted that the small sample size was a limitation that may lower accuracy.

V gives up 0 bases and J gives up 9 bases, and the segment between their germline ends measures 14 bases. CDR1 and CDR2 were assigned from the germline V gene (reference sequence) as PRHDT and FYEKMQ. The CDR3 starts with the cysteine, ends with the phenylalanine, and has 14 residues. The CDR3 DNA has 42 bases and is translated from base 1. Comments on this clonotype: Which antigen it targets is not known. The input lacks base qualities; no much larger clone sits a single base away.

This sample's time point label indicates: newly diagnosed GD, antithyroid drugs for less than 3 months. For both TCR sequencing and RNA sequencing, RNA was extracted from PBMCs using TRIzol. The diagnosis of Graves' disease followed American Thyroid Association guidelines. The patients came from an endocrinology department in Xi'an, China. Each patient gave approximately 9.7 milliliters of peripheral blood, collected in an EDTA anticoagulant tube. Ficoll Paque Plus density gradient separation was used to isolate PBMCs, and no further T cell sorting was done. An Agilent 2100 Bioanalyzer and agarose gel were used to check RNA quality, and a NanoDrop 2000 was used to measure RNA concentration. Library prep was done by multiplex PCR. Sequencing was performed on an Illumina HiSeq 4000. TCR beta libraries were built with iRepertoire HTBI primers and Arm-PCR amplification of CDR3 regions. Gel purification was performed on PCR products prior to sequencing. Per the source publication's procedure: A total of fewer than 70 TRBV and some 15 TRBJ segments were identified across samples and were used for gene usage analysis of CDR3 amino acid clonotypes. COPE and FqMerger were used to merge filtered high-quality paired reads into contigs. BLAST was used to align contigs to IMGT TRBV, TRBD and TRBJ reference genes, and CDR3 was defined according to IMGT. Highly expanded clones were defined as clonotypes with a frequency above 0.1%. Shannon entropy was used to measure repertoire diversity, and the Gini coefficient was used to measure V-J evenness. A clonotype was considered public if more than one individual shared it. TCRdb applied fastp at Q25 and MiXCR to the public reads, then kept only in-frame beta chains. Rows merge per CDR3 protein into single entries with the most common DNA and genes. TCRdb assigned the V and J calls; the authors' analysis was not used. The sample contains a few hundred thousand distinct CDR3 sequences, around an eighth of them found a single time. 10% of the sample is taken by the ten largest.

The same data also went into a second study, on T cells in Graves' hyperthyroidism and ophthalmopathy. Reported in the second study: Graves' hyperthyroidism was defined as stable when no progression to ophthalmopathy occurred over 18 months of follow-up. The hyperthyroidism patients were between 18 and 65 years old and newly diagnosed, with a disease duration of less than 2 months. Exclusion was applied to patients with uncontrolled infections, other autoimmune diseases, pregnancy or lactation. Diagnoses were based on clinical symptoms, serum thyroxine and TRAb, thyroid ultrasound and orbital computed tomography. The first round of RT-PCR for the TCR CDR3 was performed with the HTBI primer set and the Qiagen OneStep RT-PCR kit. Blood samples also contained most of the expanded thyroid clonotypes (frequency above 0.001), which suggests that blood repertoires may reflect thyroid immune responses. A model built on a 13 V-J signature distinguished ophthalmopathy from stable hyperthyroidism, reaching 85% to 90% sensitivity and about 81% specificity in cross-validation and 80%/75% in testing. In validation, the model predicted progression to ophthalmopathy with approximately 71% sensitivity and about 73% specificity, a median of 6.5 months before onset. To identify distinguishing TCR V-J signatures, a discovery cohort of 95 to 100 patients was used, comprising 43 with Graves' ophthalmopathy and around 60 with stable Graves' hyperthyroidism. Whether ophthalmopathy could be predicted prospectively was tested in an independent validation cohort made up of roughly 20 hyperthyroidism patients plus 17 patients who later progressed to ophthalmopathy. The roughly 94 discovery patients were randomly divided into training and test sets at a 7:3 ratio. In addition, the study compared T-cell repertoires in thyroid tissue and in blood from roughly six Graves' hyperthyroidism patients. Once sampling was done, hyperthyroidism patients were given methimazole at a starting dose of 30 mg daily, whereas ophthalmopathy patients were given high-dose intravenous methylprednisolone. A second multiplex PCR round built the libraries, followed by size selection and purification. Libraries were sequenced paired-end with 100 bp reads on an Illumina HiSeq2000. SOAPnuke was used to process the raw data, removing reads that contained adapters or uncalled bases, had a mean Phred below 15, or lacked an exact match to the constant primer or identifier. High-quality paired reads were merged with COPE v1.2.5, and unique nucleotide sequences were defined as clonotypes. MiTCR v1.1 was used to align clonotypes to the IMGT TRBV, TRBD and TRBJ reference segments. Analysis was restricted to V-J combinations with a frequency above 0.0001, which covered 98% to 99.2% of repertoires. A TCS score was defined as the ratio between F50 (clonal expansion) and ExV (chaos), using BLOSUM62-based TCRdist between CDR3 peptides within each V-J. Welch's t-statistics and random forest reduced roughly 530 V-J features to roughly 13, which were used in a naive Bayes classifier (R e1071). Sample size was not statistically predetermined, and investigators were not blinded to group allocation. The paper describes TCR Vbeta CDR3 sequencing of 135 peripheral blood samples, made up of roughly 40 ophthalmopathy patients, approximately 76 hyperthyroidism patients and roughly 17 progressor patients.

The starting material was peripheral blood mononuclear cells (PBMCs), obtained at new diagnosis, from a patient treated with antithyroid drugs. The rearranged chain carries TRBV13 and TRBJ2-5; the D gene is perhaps TRBD1, from 5 matching bases. The sequence was obtained from a man aged 30 to 39 with Graves disease. Donor details come from another sample of the same person, matched by shared clones. At the DNA level, the sequence is TGTGCCAGCAGCTTAGGGTCACCTCAAGGGGCCCAGTACTTC. This codes for CASSLGSPQGAQYF.